This passage covers 28 T cell receptor beta chains from one sample sequenced in a study of blood T cell repertoires in COVID-19. Produced via immunoSEQ multiplex PCR; TCRdb's table is partial and in-frame only. Found here are roughly 75,000 clones, around two thirds of them singletons; the top ten hold around 2.6%. The sample consisted of peripheral blood. These receptors were collected from a human donor with acute or convalescent COVID-19. The donor label of this sample is uncertain.

This clone was counted once. This sequence joins TRBV28 and TRBJ2-1; no definite D call. V dropped 4 bases and J dropped 0 bases, with 13 bases sitting between them. The germline gives CDR1 MDHEN, CDR2 SYDVKM. This CDR3 region has 16 residues. CDR3: CASSSPVAVSYNEQFF. DNA for the CDR3: TGTGCCAGCAGTTCCCCAGTGGCGGTCTCCTACAATGAGCAGTTCTTC.

The rearrangement joins TRBV3-1 (or the pseudogene TRBV3-2) to TRBJ2-3, with 12 bases aligning to TRBD2. The V gene end was trimmed by 0 bases and the J gene end by 1 base; junction bases not matched to a gene: 11. The CDR3 spans 20 residues. Germline CDR1 is LGHDT and CDR2 is YNNKEL (reference sequence). This CDR3 reads CASSQETWASGGAGTDTQYF. The CDR3 DNA follows: TGTGCCAGCAGCCAAGAAACTTGGGCTAGCGGGGGGGCGGGCACAGATACGCAGTATTTT.

This chain connects TRBV7-3 to TRBJ2-3, with a tentative D call TRBD1 (6 bases). In germline, CDR1 is SGHTA, CDR2 FQGTGA. The CDR3 has 13 residues. Between the trimmed V and J ends, which lost 5 bases and 6 bases, there was a span of 12 bases. CDR3: CASSRERGDTQYF. The CDR3 DNA follows: TGTGCCAGCAGCCGGGAAAGGGGGGATACGCAGTATTTT.

This chain links TRBV5-1 with TRBJ1-5; D call uncertain. There are 15 residues in the CDR3. CDR1 and CDR2 from the germline V gene are SGHRS and YFSETQ. V gave up 0 bases and J gave up 0 bases, with 7 bases separating them. As DNA, the CDR3 is TGCGCCAGCAGCTTGGTTCGTCGTAGCAATCAGCCCCAGCATTTT. Translating gives CASSLVRRSNQPQHF.

The V call is TRBV4-1, the J call TRBJ2-2, with D unclear. CDR3 length: 18 amino acids. Germline loops: CDR1 MGHRA, CDR2 YSYEKL. Trimming left V 0 bases short and J 2 bases short, with 16 bases between. This CDR3 is CASSQDVPQSANTGELFF. The CDR3 nucleotides read TGCGCCAGCAGCCAAGATGTCCCACAGTCGGCAAACACCGGGGAGCTGTTTTTT.

The chain joins TRBV28 to TRBJ1-2; D might be TRBD1 (5 bases). The length of the CDR3 is 15 residues. Trimming pared 7 bases from V and 4 bases from J, leaving 19 bases between. The germline V gene encodes CDR1 MDHEN and CDR2 SYDVKM. Here the CDR3 reads CASTSGGGGGYGYTF. The CDR3 region has the DNA TGTGCCAGCACCTCCGGGGGGGGAGGAGGCTATGGCTACACCTTC.

The V and J genes are TRBV28 and TRBJ1-6; 8 nucleotides agree with TRBD1. Looked up from germline, CDR1 is MDHEN and CDR2 is SYDVKM. CDR3 length: 14 residues. Trimming took 4 bases from V and 7 from J; bases not matched to a gene: 3. Here the CDR3 reads CASSSRTGNSPLHF. CDR3 bases: TGTGCCAGCAGTTCCCGGACAGGGAATTCACCCCTCCACTTT.

The table lists this clone with a few counts. V and J are TRBV27 and TRBJ1-1; no definite D call. CDR3 length: 13 amino acids. Trimming took 1 base from V and 7 from J, leaving 10 bases between them. From germline, CDR1 is MNHEY and CDR2 SMNVEV (reference sequence). The CDR3 sequence: CASSLLSPFEAFF. The CDR3 region has the DNA TGTGCCAGCAGTTTATTGTCCCCCTTTGAAGCTTTCTTT.

The rearrangement uses TRBV7-2 and TRBJ2-3; 8 bases are a match to TRBD2. The J segment lost 7 bases and the V segment lost 5 bases, leaving 11 bases of the junction unmatched. The CDR3 totals 15 residues. The germline V gene has CDR1 SGHTA and CDR2 FQGNSA. The CDR3 bases are TGTGCCAGCAGCACCGATAGGACTAGCAAACATACGCAGTATTTT. Amino acids: CASSTDRTSKHTQYF.

This chain uses TRBV5-1 with TRBJ2-5; D is undetermined. CDR1 and CDR2 (germline): SGHRS, YFSETQ. The CDR3 sequence is 14 residues long. Between the trimmed V and J ends, which lost 0 bases and 4 bases, there was a span of 10 bases. The CDR3 sequence is CASSLEAVRETQYF. The DNA for the CDR3 is TGCGCCAGCAGCTTGGAGGCGGTCCGAGAGACCCAGTACTTC.

The V call is TRBV7-8, the J call TRBJ1-5; tentative D call: TRBD1 (5 bases). V was shortened by 2 bases and J by 5 bases, with 10 bases between the two germline ends. The CDR3 contains 14 residues. Germline CDR1 and CDR2: SGHVS and FQNEAQ. As DNA, the CDR3 is TGTGCCAGCAGCTTACCCGGGGGACATCAGCCCCAGCATTTT. As protein: CASSLPGGHQPQHF.

The table lists this clone with a few counts. The chain uses TRBV6-5 and TRBJ1-6, with D maybe TRBD1 (5 bases). This CDR3 spans 13 amino acids. Germline V gene lookup returns CDR1 MNHEY and CDR2 SVGAGI. Trimming stripped 4 bases from V and 7 bases from J, with 8 bases between. CDR3 bases: TGTGCCAGCAGTTTCGACAGAAATTCACCCCTCCACTTT. Residues: CASSFDRNSPLHF.

The CDR3, as DNA: TGCGCCAGCAGGCCCATGGCGGGAGAGTACAATGAGCAGTTCTTC. Translated: CASRPMAGEYNEQFF. The chain joins TRBV4-1 to TRBJ2-1; TRBD2 matches 7 bases. The junction had 9 bases not matched to a gene; V was cut back by 6 bases and J by 4 bases. Germline-derived CDR1 and CDR2 are MGHRA and YSYEKL. CDR3 length equals 15 residues.

This chain joins TRBV5-4 and TRBJ2-3; D is perhaps TRBD2 (6 bases). V lost 2 bases, J lost 4 bases, and 8 bases lay in between. Looked up from germline, CDR1 is SGHNT and CDR2 is YYREEE (reference sequence). The CDR3 covers 13 residues. CDR3: CASSFPGADTQYF. The DNA for the CDR3 is TGTGCCAGCAGCTTCCCGGGGGCAGATACGCAGTATTTT.

This clone was found once. This rearrangement joins TRBV3-1 (or the pseudogene TRBV3-2) to TRBJ2-2; TRBD2 might be the D (6 bases). CDR3 length: 18 amino acids. Germline lookup yields CDR1 LGHDT and CDR2 YNNKEL (reference sequence). Deletions cut 3 bases from V and 2 bases from J, with 19 bases between. The CDR3 DNA is TGTGCCAGCAGCCATCCTAGGTTTGGGCGGGGTAACACCGGGGAGCTGTTTTTT. The encoded protein is CASSHPRFGRGNTGELFF.

This clone was detected only a few times. The chain employs TRBV4-1 and TRBJ1-1; 7 bases are shared with TRBD1. Unmatched junction bases numbered 9, after V lost 1 base and J lost 10 bases. CDR1 is MGHRA, CDR2 YSYEKL, per germline. The CDR3 consists of 14 residues. DNA of the CDR3: TGCGCCAGCAGCCAAGCTATGAGGACAGGTGCAGCTTTCTTT. It encodes CASSQAMRTGAAFF.

This rearrangement joins TRBV21-1 to TRBJ1-5. TRBV21-1 is labeled a pseudogene. CDR3 length: 14 amino acids. This chain's CDR3 is CASTNLEAGLPQHF. Written as DNA, the CDR3 is TGTGCCAGCACCAATCTAGAGGCGGGTTTGCCCCAGCATTTT.

This clone was recorded at least ten times. V is TRBV6-5 and J is TRBJ2-5, with D perhaps TRBD1 (6 bases). This CDR3 is built from 11 residues. Germline V gives CDR1 MNHEY, CDR2 SVGAGI. Trimming pared 7 bases from V and 7 bases from J, leaving 10 bases between. The CDR3 coding sequence is TGTGCCAGCACCCTAGGGGGGACCCAGTACTTC. It encodes CASTLGGTQYF.

The chain has TRBV25-1 and TRBJ2-6; D might be TRBD1 (6 bases). CDR3 size: 14 residues. Germline CDR1 and CDR2: MGHDK and SYGVNS. The V end was cut by 5 bases, the J end by 2 bases, with 7 bases between. CDR3 sequence (DNA): TGTGCCAGCAGTAGGACAGCTGGGGCCAACGTCCTGACTTTC. The encoded protein is CASSRTAGANVLTF.

The chain couples TRBV19 to TRBJ1-6; 10 bases are shared with TRBD1. The CDR3 sequence is 15 residues long. The J segment lost 10 bases and the V segment lost 3 bases, leaving 6 bases of the junction unmatched. Germline V lookup: CDR1 LNHDA, CDR2 SQIVND (reference sequence). CDR3 region: CASSMGTGDRSPLHF. CDR3 coding DNA: TGTGCCAGTAGTATGGGGACAGGGGATCGGTCACCCCTCCACTTT.

CDR3 nucleotides: TGTGCCAGCAGTTTTGCGGAATTAGGAGCTTTCTTT. Its translation is CASSFAELGAFF. The chain employs TRBV28 and TRBJ1-1; D call uncertain. The CDR3 runs 12 residues. V dropped 3 bases and J dropped 10 bases, with 12 bases sitting between them. Germline V gene sequence: CDR1 MDHEN, CDR2 SYDVKM. Looking up the rest from reference TRBV28 and TRBJ1-1 gives the full variable domain: DVKVTQSSRYLVKRTGEKVFLECVQDMDHENMFWYRQDPGLGLRLIYFSYDVKMKEKGDIPEGYSVSREKKERFSLILESASTNQTSMYLCASSFAELGAFFGQGTRLTVV.

A few counts support this clone. The chain recombines TRBV7-2 with TRBJ1-1; 8 bases map to TRBD1. J gave up 4 bases and V 5 bases, and 6 bases lay outside the gene matches. The CDR3 totals 14 residues. The germline V gene has CDR1 SGHTA and CDR2 FQGNSA. The CDR3 is CASSTQGGGTEAFF. The CDR3 DNA is TGTGCCAGCAGCACACAGGGGGGCGGCACTGAAGCTTTCTTT. Based on the CDR3 plus reference TRBV7-2 and TRBJ1-1, the full variable domain is GAGVSQSPSNKVTEKGKDVELRCDPISGHTALYWYRQSLGQGLEFLIYFQGNSAPDKSGLPSDRFSAERTGGSVSTLTIQRTQQEDSAVYLCASSTQGGGTEAFFGQGTRLTVV.

This chain uses TRBV11-3 with TRBJ2-3; D is perhaps TRBD2 (6 bases). The CDR3 is 15 residues long. Trimming took off 1 base at V and 3 bases at J, with 11 bases between the two ends. Germline V gene sequence: CDR1 SGHNT, CDR2 YENEEA. The CDR3 nucleotides read TGTGCCAGCAGCTTAGGTCGGGGGTTGACAGATACGCAGTATTTT. Translating it yields CASSLGRGLTDTQYF.

This clone was recorded once. The chain carries TRBV6-1 and TRBJ1-6; weak D call: TRBD1 (6 bases). The CDR3 sequence is 15 residues long. The V gene's germline CDR1 is MNHNS and CDR2 SASEGT. Between the trimmed V and J ends, which lost 3 bases and 8 bases, there was a span of 14 bases. The CDR3, as DNA: TGTGCCAGCAGTGAGGGGGCCGACAGCTATTCACCCCTCCACTTT. Protein product: CASSEGADSYSPLHF.

This clone was recorded a few times. The chain carries TRBV15 and TRBJ2-3; D uncertain. Germline loops: CDR1 LNHNV, CDR2 YYDKDF (reference sequence). This CDR3 has 14 amino acids. Trimming pared 4 bases from V and 5 bases from J, leaving 13 bases between. This CDR3 reads CATSKRRFEDTQYF. The CDR3 DNA is TGTGCCACCAGCAAAAGGAGATTCGAAGATACGCAGTATTTT. Combining the CDR3 with reference TRBV15 and TRBJ2-3 gives the whole variable domain DAMVIQNPRYQVTQFGKPVTLSCSQTLNHNVMYWYQQKSSQAPKLLFHYYDKDFNNEADTPDNFQSRRPNTSFCFLDIRSPGLGDTAMYLCATSKRRFEDTQYFGPGTRLTVL.

The CDR3 DNA is TGTGCCAGCAGCTCAGCGGGGTCCTCCACAGATACGCAGTATTTT. Its translation: CASSSAGSSTDTQYF. The J gene is TRBJ2-3, the V gene TRBV5-4; 7 bases are shared with TRBD2. The J segment lost 2 bases and the V segment lost 3 bases, leaving 6 bases of the junction unmatched. The CDR3 has 15 residues. Germline lookup yields CDR1 SGHNT and CDR2 YYREEE (reference sequence). Full variable domain (rest looked up from reference TRBV5-4 and TRBJ2-3): ETGVTQSPTHLIKTRGQQVTLRCSSQSGHNTVSWYQQALGQGPQFIFQYYREEENGRGNFPPRFSGLQFPNYSSELNVNALELDDSALYLCASSSAGSSTDTQYFGPGTRLTVL.

This sequence joins TRBV2 and TRBJ2-2; 9 nucleotides line up with TRBD1. Per germline, CDR1 SNHLY and CDR2 FYNNEI. Germline trimming cut 6 bases from V and 0 bases from J; bases unmatched to any gene: 2. The CDR3 loop spans 15 amino acids. CDR3 sequence (DNA): TGTGCCAGCAGGAGACAGGGGGCGAACACCGGGGAGCTGTTTTTT. Amino acids: CASRRQGANTGELFF.

There are a few counts of this clone. This chain links TRBV5-1 with TRBJ2-2, with 9 bases fitting TRBD1. Germline V lookup: CDR1 SGHRS, CDR2 YFSETQ. The CDR3 extends over 18 amino acids. V dropped 0 bases and J dropped 3; count of bases not matched to a gene: 9. Here the CDR3 DNA reads TGCGCCAGCAGCTTGGATGCACAGGGGGCTTTAGACACCGGGGAGCTGTTTTTT. Translating gives CASSLDAQGALDTGELFF.